This TCR beta chain was found in a study of control samples from healthy donors and cancer patients. This CDR3 comprises 15 residues. Per the germline V gene, CDR1 is MDHEN and CDR2 is SYDVKM. Trimming shortened V by 6 bases and J by 8 bases, and 20 bases separated the two germline ends. Only in-frame clones appear in the TCRdb table, and some are missing; sequencing was by immunoSEQ multiplex PCR. The sample has 95,000 to 120,000 clones, 70% to 85% seen once. The sequenced sample consisted of blood. This chain uses TRBV28 with TRBJ2-1; D is perhaps TRBD1 (6 bases). The origin of this receptor is a man between 18 and 29 years old in good health. The CDR3 spells CASRTPGETFYEQFF. CDR3 DNA: TGTGCCAGCAGAACCCCAGGGGAAACTTTCTATGAGCAGTTCTTC.